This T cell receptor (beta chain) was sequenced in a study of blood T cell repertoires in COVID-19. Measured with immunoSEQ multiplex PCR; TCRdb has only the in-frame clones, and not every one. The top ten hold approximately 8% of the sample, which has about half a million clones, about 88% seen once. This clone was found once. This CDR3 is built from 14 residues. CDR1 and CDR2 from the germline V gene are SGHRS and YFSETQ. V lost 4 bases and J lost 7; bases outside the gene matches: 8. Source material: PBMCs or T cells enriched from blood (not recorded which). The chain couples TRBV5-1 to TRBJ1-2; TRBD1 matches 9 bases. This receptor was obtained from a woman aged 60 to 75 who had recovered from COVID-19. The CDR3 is CASSIPGQGGGYTF. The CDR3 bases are TGCGCCAGCAGCATTCCGGGACAGGGCGGTGGCTACACCTTC.